The rows below give T cell receptor beta chains drawn from one sample of a study of T cell responses to AZD1222 COVID-19 vaccine. Clones were sequenced by immunoSEQ multiplex PCR, and TCRdb holds only the in-frame ones, with some missing. The data show 130,000 or so clones, more than 80% seen once. Sequencing used peripheral blood, obtained on day 0 of MenACWY control vaccination. These receptor sequences come from an adult in good health. Each CDR3 is given with its conserved first and last residue. The order of the fields is V gene, CDR3 length, clone size, J gene, D gene, CDR3 DNA, CDR3 protein. D genes are given only for firm matches. The listing skips clone size in some rows; elsewhere it reads once, few, many or a size class.

V: TRBV29-1; length: 13; size: -; J: TRBJ1-2; D: TRBD1; DNA: TGCAGCGCACCGGGACAGGGAAGTAATGGCTACACCTTC; CDR3: CSAPGQGSNGYTF
V: TRBV15; length: 14; size: -; J: TRBJ1-2; D: -; DNA: TGTGCCACCAGCAGGGGACCGGACAACTATGGCTACACCTTC; CDR3: CATSRGPDNYGYTF
V: TRBV27; length: 16; size: -; J: TRBJ1-5; D: TRBD1; DNA: TGTGCCAGCAGTTTAGGTGGGGGACAGGGAGATCAGCCCCAGCATTTT; CDR3: CASSLGGGQGDQPQHF
V: TRBV28; length: 12; size: -; J: TRBJ1-1; D: -; DNA: TGTGCCAGCAGTCCGGGACCACGGGAGGCTTTCTTT; CDR3: CASSPGPREAFF
V: TRBV5-6; length: 17; size: -; J: TRBJ2-7; D: TRBD2; DNA: TGTGCCAGCAATCTGGGGGCGGCTAGCGGGCGAGTGAGCGAGCAGTACTTC; CDR3: CASNLGAASGRVSEQYF
V: TRBV4-1; length: 16; size: -; J: TRBJ1-2; D: -; DNA: TGCGCCAGCAGCCCCATAGGGGCGCAGGAGCTATATGGCTACACCTTC; CDR3: CASSPIGAQELYGYTF
V: TRBV18; length: 15; size: -; J: TRBJ1-1; D: -; DNA: TGTGCCAGCTCACCACGGTCAGAAATGAACACTGAAGCTTTCTTT; CDR3: CASSPRSEMNTEAFF
V: TRBV6-5; length: 14; size: -; J: TRBJ1-2; D: -; DNA: TGTGCCAGCAGTTTGGGACGGAGCAACTATGGCTACACCTTC; CDR3: CASSLGRSNYGYTF
V: TRBV4-3; length: 12; size: -; J: TRBJ1-1; D: -; DNA: TGCGCCAGCAGCCAATGGGGGAGGACAGCTTTCTTT; CDR3: CASSQWGRTAFF
V: TRBV15; length: 13; size: -; J: TRBJ2-7; D: -; DNA: TGTGCCACCAGCAGAGATCGTGTCGACGAGCAGTACTTC; CDR3: CATSRDRVDEQYF
V: TRBV10-2; length: 12; size: -; J: TRBJ2-7; D: -; DNA: TGCGCCAGCAGTGAGTCCAGCTACGAGCAGTACTTC; CDR3: CASSESSYEQYF
V: TRBV10-3; length: 18; size: -; J: TRBJ2-1; D: -; DNA: TGTGCCATCAGTGTCGGCGGGGACACCCTTAGAAGTTACAATGAGCAGTTCTTC; CDR3: CAISVGGDTLRSYNEQFF
V: TRBV3-1/TRBV3-2; length: 14; size: many; J: TRBJ1-1; D: TRBD1; DNA: TGTGCCAGCAGCCAAGGACAGGGAGGGACTGAAGCTTTCTTT; CDR3: CASSQGQGGTEAFF
V: TRBV7-3; length: 16; size: -; J: TRBJ2-7; D: TRBD2; DNA: TGTGCCAGCAGCTTAACCCCGGGAGGGCCGATCTACGAGCAGTACTTC; CDR3: CASSLTPGGPIYEQYF
V: TRBV7-2; length: 15; size: -; J: TRBJ2-3; D: TRBD2; DNA: TGTGCCAGCAGCCAGGCGGGACTAGCGGAAGATACGCAGTATTTT; CDR3: CASSQAGLAEDTQYF
V: TRBV19; length: 13; size: -; J: TRBJ2-1; D: -; DNA: TGTGCCAGTAGCCAGGTACGGGGCAATGAGCAGTTCTTC; CDR3: CASSQVRGNEQFF
V: TRBV28; length: 10; size: -; J: TRBJ2-3; D: -; DNA: TGTGCCAGCAGTTTGAGGGCGCAGTATTTT; CDR3: CASSLRAQYF
V: TRBV6-5; length: 13; size: -; J: TRBJ2-2; D: TRBD1; DNA: TGTGCCAGTAAAAGGGGGCCCACCGGGGAGCTGTTTTTT; CDR3: CASKRGPTGELFF
V: TRBV27; length: 13; size: -; J: TRBJ1-1; D: -; DNA: TGTGCCAGCAGTCTCAGATGGAACACTGAAGCTTTCTTT; CDR3: CASSLRWNTEAFF
V: TRBV5-1; length: 14; size: -; J: TRBJ1-1; D: TRBD1; DNA: TGCGCCAGCAGCCAAAGACAGGGGCCTTATGAAGCTTTCTTT; CDR3: CASSQRQGPYEAFF
V: TRBV30; length: 15; size: -; J: TRBJ2-1; D: TRBD2; DNA: TGTGCCTGGAGTCTAAGCGGGAGAGGGCACAATGAGCAGTTCTTC; CDR3: CAWSLSGRGHNEQFF
V: TRBV28; length: 14; size: -; J: TRBJ1-1; D: -; DNA: TGTGCCAGCAGTACCCTGGGTATTGGCACTGAAGCTTTCTTT; CDR3: CASSTLGIGTEAFF
V: TRBV6-5; length: 13; size: -; J: TRBJ1-6; D: -; DNA: TGTGCCAGCAACGGACGGGATAATTCACCCCTCCACTTT; CDR3: CASNGRDNSPLHF